This T cell receptor (beta chain) comes out of a study of CD8 T cells in Susac syndrome (dated by TCRdb to the late 2010s). Regarding the study in general: Repertoire sequencing was used to test whether CD8+ T cell activation and differentiation in Susac syndrome was antigen driven. Study-wide conclusions, independent of this receptor: The number of individuals in the TCR sequencing and HLA analysis was acknowledged as relatively small.

Peripheral blood CD8+ and CD4+ T cells from healthy donors, Susac syndrome patients and multiple sclerosis patients were profiled by high-throughput TCR beta sequencing. Treatment-naive patients with stable or active relapsing-remitting disease fulfilling revised McDonald criteria were used as multiple sclerosis controls. Bulk CD8+ and CD4+ T cells were purified by magnetic negative isolation, while CD8+ TEMRA cells were enriched using FACS. Blood was collected in EDTA tubes and processed within 24 hours, with PBMCs isolated through density gradient centrifugation. PBMCs intended for TCR sequencing were cryopreserved in liquid nitrogen and were subsequently thawed in a 37 degrees C water bath. The sorted or isolated CD4+, CD8+ and CD8+ TEMRA cells reached a purity of at least 90%. RNA was extracted using the RNeasy kit, and roughly 0.45 to 1 microgram was reverse transcribed with random hexamers. TCR beta CDR3 regions were amplified with the immunoSEQ multiplex PCR assay covering 54 Vbeta and 13 Jbeta segments. Bias from PCR amplification was corrected by using a synthetic template baseline for primer optimization and for computational correction. The study's own analysis went as follows. Reads were annotated to V, D and J genes according to IMGT and were analyzed with immunoSEQ Analyzer, with only productive sequences retained. Clonality was computed as one minus Shannon entropy normalized by log2 of the number of productive unique sequences. Public and private clones were assessed among the 100 most prevalent clones of each patient and control. Susac-specific clones were defined as absent from healthy and MS cohorts, over a thousand published viral clones and other ImmuneACCESS disease sequences. The public sequencing data were trimmed at Q25 with fastp and processed into clonotypes with MiXCR by TCRdb, which kept only in-frame beta chains. For every CDR3 protein sequence, its rows merge into one entry that carries the most common genes and DNA. For this entry, the V and J calls and clone size follow TCRdb and not the study's own pipeline. The table for this sample lists roughly 130,000 distinct CDR3 sequences; approximately 94% of them were counted only once. 0.1% to 0.15% of the sample comes from the top ten.

V loses 1 base of germline sequence and J loses 4 bases, and the interval between the two ends is 7 bases. As encoded in the germline V gene, CDR1 is SGHTA while CDR2 is FQGNSA. Inclusive of the bounding cysteine and phenylalanine, the CDR3 is 13 residues long. Of all the DNA, just the CDR3 is kept, 39 bases in frame from base 1. Turning to this clonotype: The antigen this receptor binds is unknown. Qualities for individual bases were not recorded, and no much larger clone is one base off.

Sequencing was done on a sample of CD4+ T cells from PBMCs. The chain is assembled from TRBV7-2 and TRBJ1-1, with no confident D gene call. This TCR was recovered from a human donor with multiple sclerosis. The sequenced DNA is TGTGCCAGCAGCTTAGAGCTGAGCACTGAAGCTTTCTTT. It specifies CASSLELSTEAFF.